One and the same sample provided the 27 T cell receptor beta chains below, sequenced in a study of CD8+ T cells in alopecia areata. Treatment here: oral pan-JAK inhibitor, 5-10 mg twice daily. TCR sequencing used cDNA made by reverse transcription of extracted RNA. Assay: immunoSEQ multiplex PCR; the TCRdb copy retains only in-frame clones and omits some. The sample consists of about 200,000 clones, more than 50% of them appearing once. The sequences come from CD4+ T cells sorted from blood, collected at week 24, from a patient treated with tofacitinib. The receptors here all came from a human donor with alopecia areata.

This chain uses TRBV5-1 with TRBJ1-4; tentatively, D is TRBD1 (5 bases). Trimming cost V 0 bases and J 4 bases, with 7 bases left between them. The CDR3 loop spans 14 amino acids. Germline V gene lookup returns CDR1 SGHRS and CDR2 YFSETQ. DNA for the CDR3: TGCGCCAGCAGCTTGGGACAGCATAATGAAAAACTGTTTTTT. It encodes CASSLGQHNEKLFF.

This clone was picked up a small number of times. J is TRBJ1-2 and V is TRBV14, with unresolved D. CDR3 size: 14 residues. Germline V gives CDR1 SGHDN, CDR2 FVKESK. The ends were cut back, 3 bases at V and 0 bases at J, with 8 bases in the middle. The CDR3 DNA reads TGTGCCAGCAGCCAGGGCCGAACTAACTATGGCTACACCTTC. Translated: CASSQGRTNYGYTF.

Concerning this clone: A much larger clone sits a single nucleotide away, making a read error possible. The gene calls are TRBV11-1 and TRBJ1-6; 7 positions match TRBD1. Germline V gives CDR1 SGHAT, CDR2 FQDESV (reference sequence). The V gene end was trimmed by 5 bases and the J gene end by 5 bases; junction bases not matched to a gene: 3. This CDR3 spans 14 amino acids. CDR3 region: CASSPGQNNSPLHF. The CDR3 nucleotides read TGTGCCAGCAGCCCGGGACAGAATAATTCACCCCTCCACTTT.

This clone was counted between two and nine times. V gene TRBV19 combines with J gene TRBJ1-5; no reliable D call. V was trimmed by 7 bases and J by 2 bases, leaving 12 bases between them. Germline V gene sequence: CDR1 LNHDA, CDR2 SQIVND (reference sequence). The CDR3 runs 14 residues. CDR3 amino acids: CASTSPYGNQPQHF. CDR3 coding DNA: TGTGCCAGTACCTCTCCATACGGCAATCAGCCCCAGCATTTT.

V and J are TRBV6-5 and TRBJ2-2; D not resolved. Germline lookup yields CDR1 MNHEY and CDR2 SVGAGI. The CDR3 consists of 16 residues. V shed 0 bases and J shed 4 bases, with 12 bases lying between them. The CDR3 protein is CASSYSPGLSTGELFF. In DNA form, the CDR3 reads TGTGCCAGCAGTTACTCGCCGGGTTTAAGCACCGGGGAGCTGTTTTTT.

Here the CDR3 reads CSAGQKNYGYTF. CDR3 bases: TGCAGCGCGGGACAAAAGAACTATGGCTACACCTTC. This sequence joins TRBV29-1 and TRBJ1-2; a possible D gene is TRBD1 (6 bases). This CDR3 spans 12 amino acids. Trimming cost V 7 bases and J 2 bases, with 11 bases left between them. CDR1 SQVTM and CDR2 ANQGSEA come from the germline V gene.

CDR3 DNA: TGTGCCATCAGCACAGCTGGAAACACCATATATTTT. Its protein product is CAISTAGNTIYF. The rearrangement uses TRBV10-3 and TRBJ1-3; D is unclear. The CDR3 extends over 12 amino acids. V was trimmed by 6 bases and J by 2 bases, leaving 5 bases between them. CDR1 ENHRY and CDR2 SYGVKD come from the germline V gene.

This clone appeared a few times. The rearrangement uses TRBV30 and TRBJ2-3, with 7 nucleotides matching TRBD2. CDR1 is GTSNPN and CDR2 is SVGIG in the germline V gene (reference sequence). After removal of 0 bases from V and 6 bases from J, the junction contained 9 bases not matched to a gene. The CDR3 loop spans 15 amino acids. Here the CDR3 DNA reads TGTGCCTGGAGTGTACTGCGGGGGACCGGGGATACGCAGTATTTT. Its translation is CAWSVLRGTGDTQYF. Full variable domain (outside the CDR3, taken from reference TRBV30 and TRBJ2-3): SQTIHQWPATLVQPVGSPLSLECTVEGTSNPNLYWYRQAAGRGLQLLFYSVGIGQISSEVPQNLSASRPQDRQFILSSKKLLLSDSGFYLCAWSVLRGTGDTQYFGPGTRLTVL.

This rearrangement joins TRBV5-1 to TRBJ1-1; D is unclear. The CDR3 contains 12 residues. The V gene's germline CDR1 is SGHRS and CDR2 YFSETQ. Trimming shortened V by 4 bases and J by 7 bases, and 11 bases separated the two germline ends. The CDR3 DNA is TGCGCCAGCAGCCAAGGGAGTTATGAAGCTTTCTTT. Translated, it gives CASSQGSYEAFF.

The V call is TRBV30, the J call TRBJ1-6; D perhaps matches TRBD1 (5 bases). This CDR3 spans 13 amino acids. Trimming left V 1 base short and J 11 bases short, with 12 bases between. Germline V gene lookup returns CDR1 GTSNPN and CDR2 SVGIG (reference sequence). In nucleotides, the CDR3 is TGTGCCTGGAGTGGGCAGGGCGCGGCACCCCTCCACTTT. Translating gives CAWSGQGAAPLHF.

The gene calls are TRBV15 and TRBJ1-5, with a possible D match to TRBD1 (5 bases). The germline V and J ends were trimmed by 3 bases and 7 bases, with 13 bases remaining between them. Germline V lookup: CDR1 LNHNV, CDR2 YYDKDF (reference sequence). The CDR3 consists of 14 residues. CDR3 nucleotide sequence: TGTGCCACCAGCAGGCAGGGTACCCTCCAGCCCCAGCATTTT. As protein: CATSRQGTLQPQHF.

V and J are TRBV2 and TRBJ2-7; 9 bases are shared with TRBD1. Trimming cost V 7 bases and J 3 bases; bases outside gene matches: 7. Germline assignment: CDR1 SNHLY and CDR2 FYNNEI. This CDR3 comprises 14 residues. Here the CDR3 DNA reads TGTGCCAGCACCCAACCGGACAGGGGCTACGAGCAGTACTTC. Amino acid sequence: CASTQPDRGYEQYF. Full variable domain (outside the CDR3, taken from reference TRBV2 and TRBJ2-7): EPEVTQTPSHQVTQMGQEVILRCVPISNHLYFYWYRQILGQKVEFLVSFYNNEISEKSEIFDDQFSVERPDGSNFTLKIRSTKLEDSAMYFCASTQPDRGYEQYFGPGTRLTVT.

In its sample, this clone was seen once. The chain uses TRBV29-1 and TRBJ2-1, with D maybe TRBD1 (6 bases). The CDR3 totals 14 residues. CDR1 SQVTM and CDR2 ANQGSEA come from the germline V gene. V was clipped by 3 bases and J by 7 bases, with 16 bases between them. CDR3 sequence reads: CSVDSGQRTNEQFF. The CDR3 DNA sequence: TGCAGCGTTGACTCAGGACAGAGAACAAATGAGCAGTTCTTC.

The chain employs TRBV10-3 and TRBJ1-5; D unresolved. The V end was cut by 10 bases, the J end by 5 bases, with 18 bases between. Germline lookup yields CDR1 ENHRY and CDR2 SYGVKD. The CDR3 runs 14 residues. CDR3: CATSPGRPDQPQHF. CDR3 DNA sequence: TGTGCCACCTCCCCCGGGCGGCCGGATCAGCCCCAGCATTTT.

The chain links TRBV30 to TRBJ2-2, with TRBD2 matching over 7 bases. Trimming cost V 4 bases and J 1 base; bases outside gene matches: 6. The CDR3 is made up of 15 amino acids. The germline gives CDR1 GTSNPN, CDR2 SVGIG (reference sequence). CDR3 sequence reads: CAWNSGLGNTGELFF. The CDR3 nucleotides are TGTGCCTGGAATAGCGGGTTGGGGAACACCGGGGAGCTGTTTTTT.

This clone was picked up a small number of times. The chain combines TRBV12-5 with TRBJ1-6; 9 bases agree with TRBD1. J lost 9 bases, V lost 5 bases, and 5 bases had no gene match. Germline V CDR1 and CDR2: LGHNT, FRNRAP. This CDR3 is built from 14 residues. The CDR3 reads CASGPGQGLSPLHF. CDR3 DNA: TGTGCTAGTGGTCCGGGACAGGGTCTTTCACCCCTCCACTTT.

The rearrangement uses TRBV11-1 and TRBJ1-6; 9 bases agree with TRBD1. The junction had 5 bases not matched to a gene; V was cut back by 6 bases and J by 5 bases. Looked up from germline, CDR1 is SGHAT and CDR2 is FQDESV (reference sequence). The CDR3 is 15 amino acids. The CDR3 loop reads CASSYGQGHNSPLHF. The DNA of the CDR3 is TGTGCCAGCAGTTACGGACAGGGGCATAATTCACCCCTCCACTTT.

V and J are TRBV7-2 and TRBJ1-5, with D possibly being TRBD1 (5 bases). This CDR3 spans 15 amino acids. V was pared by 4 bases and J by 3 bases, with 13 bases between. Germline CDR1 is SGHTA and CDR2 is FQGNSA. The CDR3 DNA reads TGTGCCAGCAGCTCGCAGACAGCGGACAATCAGCCCCAGCATTTT. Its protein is CASSSQTADNQPQHF.

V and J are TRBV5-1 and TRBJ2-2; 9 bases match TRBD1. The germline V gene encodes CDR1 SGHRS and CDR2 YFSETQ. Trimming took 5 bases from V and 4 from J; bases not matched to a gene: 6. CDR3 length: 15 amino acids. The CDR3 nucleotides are TGCGCCAGCAGTCCCGGGACAGGGTTCACCGGGGAGCTGTTTTTT. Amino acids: CASSPGTGFTGELFF. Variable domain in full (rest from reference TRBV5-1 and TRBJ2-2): KAGVTQTPRYLIKTRGQQVTLSCSPISGHRSVSWYQQTPGQGLQFLFEYFSETQRNKGNFPGRFSGRQFSNSRSEMNVSTLELGDSALYLCASSPGTGFTGELFFGEGSRLTVL.

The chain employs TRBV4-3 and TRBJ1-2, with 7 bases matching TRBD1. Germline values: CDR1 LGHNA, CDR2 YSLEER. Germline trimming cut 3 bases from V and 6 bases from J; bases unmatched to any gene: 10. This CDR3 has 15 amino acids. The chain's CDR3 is CASSQSGQAVNGYTF. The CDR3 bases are TGCGCCAGCAGCCAGTCTGGACAGGCCGTGAATGGCTACACCTTC.

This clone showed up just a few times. The CDR3 loop reads CASCPIQETQYF. The DNA of the CDR3 is TGTGCCAGCTGCCCGATCCAAGAGACCCAGTACTTC. This chain links TRBV2 with TRBJ2-5; no clear D gene. This CDR3 has 12 amino acids. Germline lookup yields CDR1 SNHLY and CDR2 FYNNEI. The V gene lost 8 bases and the J gene lost 1 base, with 8 bases spanning the gap.

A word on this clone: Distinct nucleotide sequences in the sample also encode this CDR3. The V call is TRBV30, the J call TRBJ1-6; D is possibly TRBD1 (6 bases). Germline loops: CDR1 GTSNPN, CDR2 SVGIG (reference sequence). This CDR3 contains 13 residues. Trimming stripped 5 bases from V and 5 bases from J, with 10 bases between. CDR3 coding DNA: TGTGCCTGGCGTGACAGGAATAATTCACCCCTCCACTTT. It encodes CAWRDRNNSPLHF.

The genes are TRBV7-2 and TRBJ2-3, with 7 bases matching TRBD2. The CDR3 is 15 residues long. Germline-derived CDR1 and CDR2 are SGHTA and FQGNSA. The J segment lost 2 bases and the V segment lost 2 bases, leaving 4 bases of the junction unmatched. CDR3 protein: CASSLLGDYTDTQYF. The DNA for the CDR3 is TGTGCCAGCAGCTTACTAGGGGACTACACAGATACGCAGTATTTT.

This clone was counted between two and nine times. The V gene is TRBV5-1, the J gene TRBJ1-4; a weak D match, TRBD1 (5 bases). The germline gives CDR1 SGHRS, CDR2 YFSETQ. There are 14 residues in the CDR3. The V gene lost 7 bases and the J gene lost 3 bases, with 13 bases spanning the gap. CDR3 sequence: CASQRGAANEKLFF. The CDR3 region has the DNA TGCGCCAGCCAGCGCGGGGCTGCTAATGAAAAACTGTTTTTT.

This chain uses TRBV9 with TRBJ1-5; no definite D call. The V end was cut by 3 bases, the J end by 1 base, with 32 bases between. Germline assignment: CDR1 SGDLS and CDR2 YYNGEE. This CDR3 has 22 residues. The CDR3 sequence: CASSAPPRERVGGSVSNQPQHF. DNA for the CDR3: TGTGCCAGCAGCGCTCCCCCACGTGAGCGGGTAGGAGGGAGTGTAAGCAATCAGCCCCAGCATTTT.

CDR3 coding DNA: TGTGCCAGCAGTCGTTGGGGCCATGGCTACACCTTC. This encodes CASSRWGHGYTF. The V gene is TRBV6-1, the J gene TRBJ1-2, with D possibly matching TRBD1 (5 bases). The germline CDR1 and CDR2 sequences are MNHNS and SASEGT. With 5 bases removed from V and 6 bases from J, the gap between germline ends came to 10 bases. The CDR3 loop spans 12 amino acids.

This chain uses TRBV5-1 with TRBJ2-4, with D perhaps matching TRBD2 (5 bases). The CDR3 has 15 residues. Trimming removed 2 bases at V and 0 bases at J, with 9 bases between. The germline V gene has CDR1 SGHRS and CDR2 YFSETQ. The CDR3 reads CASSLASQAKNIQYF. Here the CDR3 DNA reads TGCGCCAGCAGCTTAGCTAGCCAAGCCAAAAACATTCAGTACTTC.